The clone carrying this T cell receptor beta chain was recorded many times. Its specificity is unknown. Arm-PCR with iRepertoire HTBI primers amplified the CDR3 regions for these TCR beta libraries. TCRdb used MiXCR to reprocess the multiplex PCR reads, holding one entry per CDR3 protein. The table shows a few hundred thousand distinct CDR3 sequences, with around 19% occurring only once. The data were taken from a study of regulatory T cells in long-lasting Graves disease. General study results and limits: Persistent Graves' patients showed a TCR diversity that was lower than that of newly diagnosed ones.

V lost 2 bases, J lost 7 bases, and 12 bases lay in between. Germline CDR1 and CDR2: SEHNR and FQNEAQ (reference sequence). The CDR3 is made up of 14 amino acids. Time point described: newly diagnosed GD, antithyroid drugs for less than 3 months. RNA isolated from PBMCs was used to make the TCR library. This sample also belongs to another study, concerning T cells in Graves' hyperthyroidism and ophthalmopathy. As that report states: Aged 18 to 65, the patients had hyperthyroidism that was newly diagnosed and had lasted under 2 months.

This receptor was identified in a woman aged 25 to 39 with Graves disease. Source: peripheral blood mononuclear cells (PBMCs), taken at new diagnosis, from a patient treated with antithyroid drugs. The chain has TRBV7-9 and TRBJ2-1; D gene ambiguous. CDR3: CASSLTGPPNEQFF. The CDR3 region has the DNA TGTGCCAGCAGCTTAACCGGGCCCCCGAATGAGCAGTTCTTC.